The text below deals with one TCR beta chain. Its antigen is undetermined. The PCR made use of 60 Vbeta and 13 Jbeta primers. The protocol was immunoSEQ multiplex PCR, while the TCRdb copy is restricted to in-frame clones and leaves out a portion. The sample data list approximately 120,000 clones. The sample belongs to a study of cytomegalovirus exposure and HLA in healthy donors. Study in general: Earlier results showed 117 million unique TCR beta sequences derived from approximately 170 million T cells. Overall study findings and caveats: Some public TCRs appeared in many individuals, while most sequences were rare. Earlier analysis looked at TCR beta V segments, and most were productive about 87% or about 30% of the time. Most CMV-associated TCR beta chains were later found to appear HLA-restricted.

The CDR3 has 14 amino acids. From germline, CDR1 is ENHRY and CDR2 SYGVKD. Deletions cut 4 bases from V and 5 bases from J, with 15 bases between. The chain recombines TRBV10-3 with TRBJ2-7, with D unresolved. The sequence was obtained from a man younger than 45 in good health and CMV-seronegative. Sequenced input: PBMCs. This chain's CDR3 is CAISGASTSHEQYF. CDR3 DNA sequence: TGTGCCATCAGTGGCGCTTCAACGTCCCACGAGCAGTACTTC.